These T cell receptor beta chains were read from a single sample in a study of T cell clones after liver transplantation. The table came from immunoSEQ multiplex PCR; TCRdb's copy has only in-frame clones and leaves some out. The sample has roughly 100,000 clones, about 81% seen once; the top ten hold approximately 3%. The source was CD4+ T cells from blood, collected roughly 50 months after liver transplant. These receptors came from a human patient who received a liver transplant. The T cells may come from the graft donor. Each CDR3 is given with its conserved first and last residue. The order of the fields is CDR3 length, D gene, clone size, J gene, V gene, CDR3 protein, CDR3 DNA. A D gene is named only where the DNA matches it firmly. Rows may omit the clone size; those that give it use once, few, many or a size class.

length: 16; D: NA; size: NA; J: TRBJ1-6; V: TRBV7-2; CDR3: CASSLAGGIGNSPLHF; DNA: TGTGCCAGCAGCTTAGCGGGGGGCATTGGCAATTCACCCCTCCACTTT
length: 13; D: NA; size: NA; J: TRBJ1-5; V: TRBV27; CDR3: CASRGTPNQPQHF; DNA: TGTGCCAGCCGAGGGACACCGAATCAGCCCCAGCATTTT
length: 14; D: NA; size: NA; J: TRBJ2-2; V: TRBV2; CDR3: CASNRNRWSGELFF; DNA: TGTGCCAGCAATCGAAATAGGTGGTCCGGGGAGCTGTTTTTT
length: 15; D: NA; size: NA; J: TRBJ2-7; V: TRBV7-8; CDR3: CASSISNQAGSEQYF; DNA: TGTGCCAGCAGCATATCCAACCAAGCAGGGTCTGAGCAGTACTTC
length: 15; D: NA; size: NA; J: TRBJ1-1; V: TRBV2; CDR3: CASKLKETANTEAFF; DNA: TGTGCCAGCAAGCTTAAGGAAACCGCGAACACTGAAGCTTTCTTT
length: 12; D: NA; size: NA; J: TRBJ1-5; V: TRBV28; CDR3: CASYRVSQPQHF; DNA: TGTGCCAGCTATCGTGTGAGTCAGCCCCAGCATTTT
length: 15; D: TRBD2; size: NA; J: TRBJ2-1; V: TRBV5-1; CDR3: CASSLGGGRADEQFF; DNA: TGCGCCAGCAGCTTGGGAGGCGGGAGGGCCGATGAGCAGTTCTTC
length: 17; D: NA; size: NA; J: TRBJ2-2; V: TRBV19; CDR3: CASSLAPGASNTGELFF; DNA: TGTGCCAGTAGTCTAGCCCCAGGGGCATCGAACACCGGGGAGCTGTTTTTT
length: 14; D: NA; size: few; J: TRBJ2-7; V: TRBV2; CDR3: CASSETPVKREQYF; DNA: TGTGCCAGCAGTGAAACTCCCGTTAAGCGAGAGCAGTACTTC
length: 16; D: NA; size: NA; J: TRBJ2-1; V: TRBV28; CDR3: CASQWGGQPSYNEQFF; DNA: TGTGCCAGCCAATGGGGAGGACAGCCCTCCTACAATGAGCAGTTCTTC
length: 17; D: NA; size: NA; J: TRBJ2-7; V: TRBV5-1; CDR3: CASSFVNKTGDSYEQYF; DNA: TGCGCCAGCAGCTTCGTTAATAAGACGGGGGACTCCTACGAGCAGTACTTC
length: 15; D: NA; size: NA; J: TRBJ2-7; V: TRBV11-2; CDR3: CASSQGQLSSYEQYF; DNA: TGTGCCAGCAGCCAAGGACAGTTGAGCTCCTACGAGCAGTACTTC
length: 16; D: TRBD2; size: NA; J: TRBJ2-3; V: TRBV9; CDR3: CASSAYPAGGTDTQYF; DNA: TGTGCCAGCAGCGCCTACCCAGCGGGAGGCACAGATACGCAGTATTTT
length: 16; D: NA; size: NA; J: TRBJ2-2; V: TRBV27; CDR3: CASSPRRTLNTGELFF; DNA: TGTGCCAGCAGCCCCCGGCGGACCCTGAACACCGGGGAGCTGTTTTTT
length: 15; D: TRBD1; size: NA; J: TRBJ2-2; V: TRBV5-4; CDR3: CASSFRDRGIGELFF; DNA: TGTGCCAGCAGCTTCCGGGACAGGGGGATCGGGGAGCTGTTTTTT
length: 13; D: NA; size: NA; J: TRBJ1-3; V: TRBV4-1; CDR3: CASSHDDGDTIYF; DNA: TGCGCCAGCAGCCACGACGATGGTGACACCATATATTTT
length: 14; D: NA; size: NA; J: TRBJ1-2; V: TRBV5-1; CDR3: CASSLVGAQNGYTF; DNA: TGCGCCAGCAGCTTGGTTGGGGCGCAGAATGGCTACACCTTC
length: 17; D: TRBD1; size: NA; J: TRBJ2-7; V: TRBV27; CDR3: CASSLSTDRAISYEQYF; DNA: TGTGCCAGCAGTTTATCTACCGACAGGGCAATATCCTACGAGCAGTACTTC
length: 15; D: NA; size: NA; J: TRBJ1-3; V: TRBV18; CDR3: CASSPPTGSGNTIYF; DNA: TGTGCCAGCTCACCACCAACAGGCTCTGGAAACACCATATATTTT
length: 14; D: NA; size: NA; J: TRBJ1-5; V: TRBV21-1; CDR3: CASSKGQGNQPQHF; DNA: TGTGCCAGCAGCAAGGGACAGGGCAATCAGCCCCAGCATTTT
length: 11; D: TRBD2; size: NA; J: TRBJ2-2; V: TRBV27; CDR3: CASGLVGELFF; DNA: TGTGCCAGCGGACTAGTAGGGGAGCTGTTTTTT
length: 15; D: NA; size: NA; J: TRBJ2-3; V: TRBV6-6; CDR3: CASSYSGTSTDTQYF; DNA: TGTGCCAGCAGTTACTCGGGGACTAGCACAGATACGCAGTATTTT
length: 14; D: NA; size: NA; J: TRBJ1-5; V: TRBV6-5; CDR3: CASSRSGLNQPQHF; DNA: TGTGCCAGCAGTCGATCAGGGTTAAATCAGCCCCAGCATTTT
length: 15; D: NA; size: NA; J: TRBJ1-2; V: TRBV5-6; CDR3: CASSLGRAQVYGYTF; DNA: TGTGCCAGCAGCTTGGGCAGGGCGCAGGTCTATGGCTACACCTTC
length: 16; D: NA; size: NA; J: TRBJ1-2; V: TRBV5-1; CDR3: CASSLGTFDRNYGYTF; DNA: TGCGCCAGCAGCTTGGGAACCTTCGACAGAAACTATGGCTACACCTTC
length: 16; D: TRBD1; size: NA; J: TRBJ2-7; V: TRBV15; CDR3: CATSRDAQGYGNEQYF; DNA: TGTGCCACCAGCAGAGACGCACAGGGGTACGGGAACGAGCAGTACTTC